Below are 21 T cell receptor beta chains sequenced from a single sample in a study of chemoradiotherapy in HPV16-positive cancers. Generated by immunoSEQ multiplex PCR, the TCRdb table keeps only in-frame clones and is missing some. The data hold about 53,000 clones, with roughly 90% observed a single time. The input for sequencing was blood, taken from a patient who underwent chemoradiotherapy. These TCRs come from a human donor with HPV-associated anogenital cancer.

The genes are TRBV4-1 and TRBJ1-2; the D is unclear. Germline V lookup: CDR1 MGHRA, CDR2 YSYEKL. V was pared by 0 bases and J by 4 bases, with 15 bases between. The CDR3 is 16 amino acids. This CDR3 is CASSQEGSRASYGYTF. The CDR3 coding sequence is TGCGCCAGCAGCCAAGAGGGCTCGCGGGCGAGCTATGGCTACACCTTC.

The CDR3 region is CASSSLQGRSGTEAFF. CDR3 DNA sequence: TGTGCCAGTAGCTCTCTACAGGGGCGATCTGGCACTGAAGCTTTCTTT. The chain carries TRBV19 and TRBJ1-1; 7 bases agree with TRBD1. Germline V gene lookup returns CDR1 LNHDA and CDR2 SQIVND (reference sequence). The trim removed 6 bases at V and 4 bases at J, leaving 14 bases unmatched. This CDR3 contains 16 residues.

This clone is classed as medium-sized. The chain recombines TRBV27 with TRBJ2-2; 7 nucleotides line up with TRBD2. The V gene end was trimmed by 4 bases and the J gene end by 5 bases; junction bases not matched to a gene: 4. CDR1 is MNHEY and CDR2 is SMNVEV in the germline V gene (reference sequence). The CDR3 has 14 residues. The DNA of the CDR3 is TGTGCCAGCAGTTCGACACTAGCGACCGGGGAGCTGTTTTTT. Its translation: CASSSTLATGELFF.

This chain connects TRBV2 to TRBJ2-5, with 10 bases matching TRBD1. The V and J ends lost 8 bases and 5 bases, in that order; junction bases with no gene match: 5. CDR1 and CDR2 (germline): SNHLY, FYNNEI. This CDR3 contains 13 residues. CDR3 amino acids: CASFPGQGETQYF. The CDR3 nucleotides read TGTGCCAGCTTTCCGGGACAGGGGGAGACCCAGTACTTC.

V and J are TRBV30 and TRBJ2-5, with D tentatively TRBD1 or TRBD2 (5 bases each). The germline V and J ends were trimmed by 5 bases and 7 bases, with 23 bases remaining between them. From germline, CDR1 is GTSNPN and CDR2 SVGIG (reference sequence). The length of the CDR3 is 15 residues. The CDR3 sequence is CAWSSPGTPFGTQYF. The CDR3 DNA reads TGTGCCTGGTCGTCGCCCGGGACCCCGTTTGGGACCCAGTACTTC.

CDR3 in amino acids: CASTEVYQETQYF. CDR3 in DNA: TGTGCCAGCACCGAGGTATACCAAGAGACCCAGTACTTC. The genes are TRBV6-1 and TRBJ2-5, with D hard to call. Deletions cut 7 bases from V and 0 bases from J, with 9 bases between. The CDR3 is 13 residues long. Germline CDR1 and CDR2: MNHNS and SASEGT.

This clone was observed a single time. The gene calls are TRBV19 and TRBJ2-2; 10 bases map to TRBD1. Germline V gene sequence: CDR1 LNHDA, CDR2 SQIVND (reference sequence). V trimming: 4 bases; J trimming: 6 bases; junction bases outside the gene matches: 8. The CDR3 runs to 16 residues. The CDR3 spells CASSTRQGATSGELFF. CDR3 sequence (DNA): TGTGCCAGTAGTACCCGACAGGGGGCAACCTCCGGGGAGCTGTTTTTT. Full variable domain (missing parts from reference TRBV19 and TRBJ2-2): DGGITQSPKYLFRKEGQNVTLSCEQNLNHDAMYWYRQDPGQGLRLIYYSQIVNDFQKGDIAEGYSVSREKKESFPLTVTSAQKNPTAFYLCASSTRQGATSGELFFGEGSRLTVL.

The chain combines TRBV25-1 with TRBJ2-1; 10 bases match TRBD2. Looked up from germline, CDR1 is MGHDK and CDR2 is SYGVNS. CDR3 length equals 16 residues. V was pared by 1 base and J by 6 bases, with 6 bases of the junction left unmatched. The CDR3 nucleotides read TGTGCCAGCAGTGAATCGGGTAGCGGGAGGTTCAATGAGCAGTTCTTC. It encodes CASSESGSGRFNEQFF.

The rearrangement joins TRBV7-2 to TRBJ1-5; 7 positions match TRBD1. Losses at the gene ends were 1 base for V and 7 bases for J; bases not matched to a gene: 10. In germline, CDR1 is SGHTA, CDR2 FQGNSA. This CDR3 contains 16 residues. CDR3 coding DNA: TGTGCCAGCAGCTTAGGGGGGACAGCGAGGAGGCAGCCCCAGCATTTT. Protein sequence: CASSLGGTARRQPQHF.

The chain recombines TRBV5-1 with TRBJ2-2; possible D gene TRBD2, 7 bases. Germline CDR1 SGHRS, CDR2 YFSETQ. This CDR3 is built from 16 residues. V gave up 2 bases and J gave up 3 bases, with 14 bases separating them. CDR3 coding DNA: TGCGCCAGCAGCTTAAAGGGGGGGGTGGACACCGGGGAGCTGTTTTTT. The encoded protein is CASSLKGGVDTGELFF.

This clone is a singleton in its sample. This chain joins TRBV25-1 and TRBJ2-3; D is undetermined. CDR1 MGHDK and CDR2 SYGVNS come from the germline V gene. The V gene lost 6 bases and the J gene lost 2 bases, with 12 bases spanning the gap. This CDR3 contains 14 residues. Here the CDR3 DNA reads TGTGCCAGCAGCCTCCAAAGCTTCACAGATACGCAGTATTTT. Translated, it gives CASSLQSFTDTQYF.

The chain combines TRBV7-2 with TRBJ2-1; a weak D match, TRBD2 (6 bases). The germline gives CDR1 SGHTA, CDR2 FQGNSA. Trimming removed 11 bases from V and 9 bases from J, with 17 bases in between. The CDR3 totals 12 residues. This CDR3 reads CAVGGSVGEQFF. CDR3 in DNA: TGTGCCGTCGGGGGTAGCGTTGGTGAGCAGTTCTTC.

V usage is TRBV6-6 and J usage is TRBJ2-7; 7 bases are a match to TRBD2. This CDR3 is built from 10 residues. Germline V gene data show CDR1 as MNHNY and CDR2 as SVGAGI (reference sequence). The V gene end was trimmed by 10 bases and the J gene end by 7 bases; junction bases not matched to a gene: 4. The CDR3 DNA sequence: TGTGCCACCGGGGAGGGGGAGCAGTACTTC. It is translated as CATGEGEQYF.

The rearrangement uses TRBV11-3 and TRBJ2-3; TRBD1 agrees at 7 bases. Germline CDR1 and CDR2: SGHNT and YENEEA. J gave up 1 base and V 4 bases, and 5 bases lay outside the gene matches. The CDR3 totals 15 residues. The CDR3 here is CASSSTGLRTDTQYF. CDR3 nucleotides: TGTGCCAGCAGCTCGACAGGGTTGCGCACAGATACGCAGTATTTT. Full variable domain (rest looked up from reference TRBV11-3 and TRBJ2-3): EAGVVQSPRYKIIEKKQPVAFWCNPISGHNTLYWYLQNLGQGPELLIRYENEEAVDDSQLPKDRFSAERLKGVDSTLKIQPAELGDSAVYLCASSSTGLRTDTQYFGPGTRLTVL.

This CDR3 reads CAWRWAGGTTEAFF. CDR3 nucleotide sequence: TGTGCCTGGAGGTGGGCAGGGGGGACCACTGAAGCTTTCTTT. The V call is TRBV30, the J call TRBJ1-1; TRBD1 aligns across 7 bases. Germline values: CDR1 GTSNPN, CDR2 SVGIG (reference sequence). This CDR3 is 14 amino acids long. V shed 3 bases, J shed 4 bases, and the junction held 8 bases outside the gene matches. The full variable domain, with the rest looked up from reference TRBV30 and TRBJ1-1, is SQTIHQWPATLVQPVGSPLSLECTVEGTSNPNLYWYRQAAGRGLQLLFYSVGIGQISSEVPQNLSASRPQDRQFILSSKKLLLSDSGFYLCAWRWAGGTTEAFFGQGTRLTVV.

CDR3 sequence (DNA): TGCGCCAGCAGCCAAGATGTCACGACCGGGGAGCTGTTTTTT. Translated: CASSQDVTTGELFF. The V gene is TRBV4-3, the J gene TRBJ2-2; the D is unclear. Trimming took off 0 bases at V and 5 bases at J, with 7 bases between the two ends. This CDR3 region has 14 residues. Germline CDR1 LGHNA, CDR2 YSLEER.

CDR3 loop: CASSPVDTQYF. The CDR3 bases are TGTGCCAGCAGTCCTGTCGATACGCAGTATTTT. V gene TRBV6-6 combines with J gene TRBJ2-3; D is ambiguous. The CDR3 runs 11 residues. CDR1 and CDR2 from the germline V gene are MNHNY and SVGAGI (reference sequence). The ends were cut back, 5 bases at V and 6 bases at J, with 6 bases in the middle.

The rearrangement links TRBV18 to TRBJ1-3; no reliable D call. The length of the CDR3 is 16 residues. Germline CDR1 reads KGHSH; CDR2 reads LQKENI. V was clipped by 0 bases and J by 1 base, with 10 bases between them. The CDR3 protein is CASSPPGQRSGNTIYF. In DNA, the CDR3 is TGTGCCAGCTCACCACCAGGCCAGCGATCTGGAAACACCATATATTTT.

The chain uses TRBV9 and TRBJ2-3; D is uncertain. V gave up 0 bases and J gave up 5 bases, with 4 bases separating them. The CDR3 covers 12 residues. Germline CDR1 and CDR2: SGDLS and YYNGEE. CDR3 DNA: TGTGCCAGCAGCGTAGGAGGAGATACGCAGTATTTT. It specifies CASSVGGDTQYF.

The chain is built from TRBV12-5 and TRBJ2-3, with a weak D call TRBD1 (7 bases). Germline CDR1 is LGHNT and CDR2 is FRNRAP. The V and J ends lost 3 bases and 3 bases respectively, with 13 bases between them. CDR3 length: 15 amino acids. CDR3 nucleotide sequence: TGTGCTAGTGGTTTTGGAGGGGGCAGGACAGATACGCAGTATTTT. It translates to CASGFGGGRTDTQYF.

The V and J genes are TRBV19 and TRBJ1-6, with 11 bases lining up with TRBD1. The V segment lost 9 bases and the J segment 9 bases; nucleotides outside the gene matches: 10. CDR3 length: 15 residues. Per germline, CDR1 LNHDA and CDR2 SQIVND (reference sequence). The CDR3 nucleotides read TGTGCCAGCCACACCGGACAGGGGGCAAGTTCACCCCTCCACTTT. Its protein is CASHTGQGASSPLHF.